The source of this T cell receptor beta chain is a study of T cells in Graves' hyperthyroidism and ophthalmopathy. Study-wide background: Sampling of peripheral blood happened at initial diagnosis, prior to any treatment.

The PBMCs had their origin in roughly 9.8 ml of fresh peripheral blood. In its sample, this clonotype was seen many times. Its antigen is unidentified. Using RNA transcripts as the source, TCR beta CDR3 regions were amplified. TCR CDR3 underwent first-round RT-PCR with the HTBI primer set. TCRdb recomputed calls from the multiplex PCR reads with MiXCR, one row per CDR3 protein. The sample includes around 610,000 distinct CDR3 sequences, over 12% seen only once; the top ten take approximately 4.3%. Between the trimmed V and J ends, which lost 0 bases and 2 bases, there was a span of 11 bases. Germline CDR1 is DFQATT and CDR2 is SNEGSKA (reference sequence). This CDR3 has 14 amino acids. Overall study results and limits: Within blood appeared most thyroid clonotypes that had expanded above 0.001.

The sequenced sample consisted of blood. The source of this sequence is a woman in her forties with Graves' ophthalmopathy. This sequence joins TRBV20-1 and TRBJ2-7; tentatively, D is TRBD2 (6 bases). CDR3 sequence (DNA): TGCAGTGCTAGAGATCAGGAGGGTGCCTACGAGCAGTACTTC. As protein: CSARDQEGAYEQYF.